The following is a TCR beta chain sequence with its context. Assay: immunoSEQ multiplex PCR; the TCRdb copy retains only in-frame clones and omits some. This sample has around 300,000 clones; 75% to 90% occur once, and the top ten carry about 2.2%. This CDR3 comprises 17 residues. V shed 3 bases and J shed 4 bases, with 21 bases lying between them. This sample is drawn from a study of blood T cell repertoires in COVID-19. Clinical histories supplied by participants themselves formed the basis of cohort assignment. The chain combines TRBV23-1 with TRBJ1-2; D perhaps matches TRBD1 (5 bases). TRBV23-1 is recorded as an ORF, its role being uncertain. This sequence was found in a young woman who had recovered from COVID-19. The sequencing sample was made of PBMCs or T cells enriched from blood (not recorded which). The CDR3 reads CASSHLVVRGLSYGYTF. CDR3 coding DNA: TGCGCCAGCAGTCATTTGGTTGTGAGGGGACTTAGCTATGGCTACACCTTC.